This TCR beta chain comes out of a study of T cell changes during pregnancy in multiple sclerosis. The table came from immunoSEQ multiplex PCR; TCRdb's copy has only in-frame clones and leaves some out. Here the sample spans about 48,000 clones, around 90% being singletons. Germline loops: CDR1 GTSNPN, CDR2 SVGIG (reference sequence). The CDR3 covers 10 residues. About this clone: A junction boundary mismatches the germline segment, possibly from a read error.

Specimen: CD4+ T cells from peripheral blood mononuclear cells, collected in the third trimester of pregnancy. The V and J genes are TRBV30 and TRBJ2-3; the match to TRBD2 covers 8 bases. The TCR originated in a female donor with multiple sclerosis, enrolled in a pregnancy study. CDR3 nucleotides: TGCGGCGGGGGGACAGATACGCAGTATTTT. Protein sequence: CGGGTDTQYF.